The entry that follows covers one T cell receptor beta chain sequence. This clonotype was detected many times. The clone's antigen remains unknown. It has no much larger one-base neighbor in the sample; base qualities were not kept. The donors were about 40 Caucasian individuals from Russia, aged 6 to 90 years, who were systemically healthy. Each donor gave 9.5 to 10 milliliters of peripheral blood, drawn into EDTA-treated Vacutainer tubes. PBMCs were isolated by Ficoll-Paque density-gradient centrifugation, with at least 6 million obtained per sample. Trizol reagent was used to extract total RNA from PBMCs, with at least 6 micrograms per sample. For every donor, flow cytometry on a PBMC aliquot measured the percentage of naive CD45RAhigh/CD27high T cells. This sample is drawn from a study of blood T cells in healthy people across ages (dated by TCRdb to the mid-2010s). With respect to the entire study: In model experiments, template switching captured roughly one uniquely barcoded TCR beta cDNA molecule for every two T cells. Using deep sequencing normalized with unique cDNA molecular identifiers, the study measured how TCR beta repertoire diversity changes with age. To avoid experimental bias, donors of different ages were randomly spread across the sequencing lanes. Four age groups were formed from the donors: young (average 16 years), middle-aged (approximately 40), aged (around 62) and long-lived (roughly 88). Two additional independent replicas of 1 million unique cDNA reads from the same blood draw were analyzed for two donors (one aged 18 to 30 and one aged 80 or older). What the research found in general, with its limitations: As age increased, observed TCR beta diversity per million T cells dropped in a roughly linear way, and a significant reduction was already evident by age about 40. Since profiling was done on bulk unsorted PBMCs, naive and antigen-experienced compartments could not be conclusively compared. The percentage of naive T cells measured by flow cytometry correlated strongly with observed TCR beta diversity. Donor CMV infection status was unknown, potentially confounding age-related changes in expanded clonotypes. Compared with the aged group, more naive CD4+ T cells, fewer expanded clones and increased TCR diversity were shown by the long-lived group, suggesting age selection. Estimates of total diversity based on one million sequenced T cells were considered lower bounds and underestimates.

Receptor amplification or capture employed 5' RACE. The instrument given in TCRdb is Illumina HiSeq 2500. A second PCR of 7 to 11 cycles was performed with a sample-barcoded 5' primer and a J-beta primer mix. A unique molecular identifier was introduced onto each TCR beta cDNA molecule by a template-switch 5' adaptor carrying 12 random nucleotides. At least 2.5 million CDR3-containing paired-end reads were obtained from each sample. First-strand cDNA synthesis was performed from all RNA using the Mint cDNA synthesis kit, with priming by a TRBC-specific oligonucleotide. After uracil-DNA glycosylase treatment, a first 18-cycle PCR used universal primers M1SS and BC2_uni_R on all cDNA. The authors processed their data as follows. Each sample was normalized by randomly selecting 1 million high-quality reads, each carrying a distinct molecular identifier. Reads with shared molecular identifiers were discarded instead of being binned into consensus sequences. MiTCR, run with a Q25 quality threshold and the strictest error-elimination algorithm, handled CDR3 identification, clonotype clustering and error correction. A nonparametric unseen species model using Euler transformation provided a lower-bound estimate of total TCR beta diversity. The public reads were run again by TCRdb, first through fastp at Q25 and then through MiXCR, and only productive beta chains were kept. For every CDR3 protein sequence, its rows merge into one entry that carries the most common genes and DNA. TCRdb, not the authors, supplied the V and J calls. Recorded for this sample are 600,000 or so distinct CDR3 sequences; under 30% of them occurred a single time. The ten largest clonotypes hold 15% to 18% of the sample.

CDR1 MNHNY and CDR2 SVGAGI are derived from the germline V gene (reference sequence). The CDR3, from cysteine to phenylalanine, totals 16 residues. Only the CDR3 DNA stays, 48 bases, in frame from base 1. At the junction V is shortened by 4 bases and J by 0 bases, with 15 bases in between. Recombination linked TRBV6-6 to TRBJ1-2, with the D segment identity uncertain. Sample: blood. This receptor was identified in a woman at least 80 years old in good health. The CDR3 has the sequence CASSSPLDGANYGYTF. The nucleotide sequence reads as follows: TGTGCCAGCAGTTCCCCACTGGACGGAGCTAACTATGGCTACACCTTC.